What follows are 26 T cell receptor beta chains derived from one specimen sequenced in a study of control samples from healthy donors and cancer patients. Clones were sequenced by immunoSEQ multiplex PCR, and TCRdb holds only the in-frame ones, with some missing. The sample carries roughly 100,000 clones, 85% to 90% recorded once. The sample consisted of PBMCs. The receptors come from a man between 60 and 70 years old with lung cancer.

The V call is TRBV9, the J call TRBJ2-2, with 10 bases that match TRBD2. The V gene end was trimmed by 4 bases and the J gene end by 6 bases; junction bases not matched to a gene: 9. CDR1 and CDR2 (germline): SGDLS, YYNGEE. The CDR3 totals 16 residues. The CDR3 sequence: CASSYRSGGAPGELFF. CDR3 DNA: TGTGCCAGCAGCTACCGAAGCGGGGGGGCCCCCGGGGAGCTGTTTTTT.

This sequence joins TRBV6-5 and TRBJ1-1; D is undetermined. Germline V gene lookup returns CDR1 MNHEY and CDR2 SVGAGI. The V gene lost 6 bases and the J gene lost 1 base, with 9 bases spanning the gap. The length of the CDR3 is 13 residues. Here the CDR3 reads CASRRAENTEAFF. The DNA of the CDR3 is TGTGCCAGCAGGAGGGCGGAGAACACTGAAGCTTTCTTT.

The chain employs TRBV9 and TRBJ2-2, with TRBD1 matching 7 bases. J gave up 11 bases and V 4 bases, and 5 bases lay outside the gene matches. The V gene's germline CDR1 is SGDLS and CDR2 YYNGEE. This CDR3 spans 12 amino acids. The CDR3 loop is CASSTRGSELFF. For the CDR3, the DNA is TGTGCCAGCAGCACCAGGGGGAGTGAGCTGTTTTTT.

The chain combines TRBV5-6 with TRBJ2-3, with D perhaps given as TRBD1 or TRBD2 (7 bases each). Germline V lookup: CDR1 SGHDT, CDR2 YYEEEE. The CDR3 sequence is 15 residues long. The germline V and J ends were trimmed by 3 bases and 3 bases, with 14 bases remaining between them. Here the CDR3 reads CASSSYRGGTDTQYF. CDR3 DNA: TGTGCCAGCAGCTCCTACAGGGGAGGGACAGATACGCAGTATTTT.

This clone was observed once. The chain carries TRBV11-3 and TRBJ2-3; 9 positions match TRBD2. The junction had 4 bases not matched to a gene; V was cut back by 0 bases and J by 6 bases. CDR3 length: 15 residues. The germline CDR1 and CDR2 sequences are SGHNT and YENEEA. The CDR3 coding sequence is TGTGCCAGCAGCTTAGATCCTAGCGGGGAGGATACGCAGTATTTT. Its protein product is CASSLDPSGEDTQYF.

The V and J genes are TRBV7-2 and TRBJ1-2, with D possibly being TRBD1 (5 bases). Germline lookup yields CDR1 SGHTA and CDR2 FQGNSA. The CDR3 length is 13 residues. Trimming stripped 4 bases from V and 1 base from J, with 7 bases between. CDR3 DNA sequence: TGTGCCAGCAGCTGGGGACGTAACTATGGCTACACCTTC. Its translation: CASSWGRNYGYTF.

The chain links TRBV5-1 to TRBJ2-1; D is unclear. Germline V gene sequence: CDR1 SGHRS, CDR2 YFSETQ. V gave up 2 bases and J gave up 8 bases, with 11 bases separating them. There are 13 residues in the CDR3. CDR3 amino acids: CASSFVIRDEQFF. As DNA, the CDR3 is TGCGCCAGCAGCTTTGTAATTAGGGATGAGCAGTTCTTC.

This clone occurred once. The chain couples TRBV28 to TRBJ1-1; D not certain. V lost 5 bases, J lost 1 base, and 14 bases lay in between. Germline loops: CDR1 MDHEN, CDR2 SYDVKM. This CDR3 region has 15 residues. CDR3: CASSQPHAANTEAFF. For the CDR3, the DNA is TGTGCCAGCAGTCAACCCCACGCCGCGAACACTGAAGCTTTCTTT. The whole variable domain, filled in from reference TRBV28 and TRBJ1-1, reads DVKVTQSSRYLVKRTGEKVFLECVQDMDHENMFWYRQDPGLGLRLIYFSYDVKMKEKGDIPEGYSVSREKKERFSLILESASTNQTSMYLCASSQPHAANTEAFFGQGTRLTVV.

The V gene is TRBV30, the J gene TRBJ1-2; D is unresolved. The V gene lost 0 bases and the J gene lost 3 bases, with 11 bases spanning the gap. The V gene's germline CDR1 is GTSNPN and CDR2 SVGIG (reference sequence). This CDR3 comprises 14 residues. DNA of the CDR3: TGTGCCTGGAGTGTTAATAACGGGCACTATGGCTACACCTTC. Encoded protein: CAWSVNNGHYGYTF.

CDR3 DNA: TGTGCCAGCAGTTATGGTACCCGGCCAGATACGCAGTATTTT. Protein product: CASSYGTRPDTQYF. The chain employs TRBV6-2 or TRBV6-3 and TRBJ2-3; no clear D. V shed 3 bases and J shed 4 bases, with 11 bases lying between them. The CDR3 spans 14 residues. The germline gives CDR1 MNHEY, CDR2 SVGEGT.

The chain couples TRBV20-1 to TRBJ2-6, with D uncertain. CDR1 DFQATT and CDR2 SNEGSKA come from the germline V gene (reference sequence). V was trimmed by 5 bases and J by 9 bases, leaving 8 bases between them. The CDR3 extends over 11 amino acids. The CDR3 loop is CSAGVGNVLTF. For the CDR3, the DNA is TGCAGTGCTGGGGTGGGCAACGTCCTGACTTTC.

This clone appeared a few times. The J gene is TRBJ1-1, the V gene TRBV2; 8 bases align to TRBD1. The V gene's germline CDR1 is SNHLY and CDR2 FYNNEI. V dropped 5 bases and J dropped 6; count of bases not matched to a gene: 11. The CDR3 has 15 residues. The CDR3, as DNA: TGTGCCAGCAGTCCCTTGGACAGGGAAGGTTCTGAAGCTTTCTTT. Its protein product is CASSPLDREGSEAFF.

The chain couples TRBV5-5 to TRBJ2-1; D possibly corresponds to TRBD1 (6 bases). V lost 4 bases and J lost 9, with 20 bases in between. There are 15 residues in the CDR3. Per the germline V gene, CDR1 is SGHKS and CDR2 is YYEKEE (reference sequence). The CDR3 region is CASSPYQTGTGEQFF. CDR3 DNA: TGTGCCAGCAGCCCTTATCAAACAGGGACGGGTGAGCAGTTCTTC.

The J gene is TRBJ2-5, the V gene TRBV14, with D perhaps matching TRBD2 (6 bases). Germline CDR1 and CDR2: SGHDN and FVKESK. V gave up 4 bases and J gave up 4 bases, with 10 bases separating them. This CDR3 contains 13 residues. CDR3 DNA: TGTGCCAGCAGCCGGGGGGTGGCAGAGACCCAGTACTTC. The encoded protein is CASSRGVAETQYF.

This clone was detected only a few times. The rearrangement links TRBV18 to TRBJ1-6; D unclear. The CDR3 is 15 amino acids. Trimming removed 6 bases at V and 7 bases at J, with 16 bases between. CDR1 is KGHSH, CDR2 LQKENI, per germline. The CDR3 DNA reads as TGTGCCAGCTCCCTTACGGGCGGCACCAATTCACCCCTCCACTTT. The encoded protein is CASSLTGGTNSPLHF.

The gene calls are TRBV10-1 and TRBJ1-1; D gene unclear. The CDR3 is made up of 13 amino acids. Germline CDR1 reads WNHNN; CDR2 reads SYGVQD (reference sequence). V shed 6 bases and J shed 1 base, with 9 bases lying between them. In nucleotides, the CDR3 is TGCGCCAGCAGACTGAAACGGAACACTGAAGCTTTCTTT. Translating it yields CASRLKRNTEAFF.

The chain is built from TRBV5-6 and TRBJ2-1; TRBD1 is a possible D gene (5 bases). V gave up 4 bases and J gave up 6 bases, with 20 bases separating them. Germline V gene data show CDR1 as SGHDT and CDR2 as YYEEEE. CDR3 length: 16 residues. CDR3 DNA sequence: TGTGCCAGCAGCGTGACCCATACAGGTCATATCAATGAGCAGTTCTTC. Translation gives CASSVTHTGHINEQFF.

A word on this clone: The junction departs from germline at one end; a sequencing error may be responsible. The chain recombines TRBV5-1 with TRBJ2-6; 7 nucleotides line up with TRBD2. The CDR3 has 17 residues. Per germline, CDR1 SGHRS and CDR2 YFSETQ. For the CDR3, the DNA is TGCCCCAGCAGCTGGGGGGGAGTAAACTCTGGGGCCAACGTCCTGACTTTC. Translating it yields CPSSWGGVNSGANVLTF.

This clone was detected only a few times. The rearrangement links TRBV6-6 to TRBJ1-5; maybe TRBD1 (6 bases). Trimming cost V 1 base and J 7 bases, with 11 bases left between them. The CDR3 spans 14 residues. In germline, CDR1 is MNHNY, CDR2 SVGAGI (reference sequence). CDR3 protein: CASSYLAGVQPQHF. The CDR3 region has the DNA TGTGCCAGCAGTTACTTGGCAGGGGTACAGCCCCAGCATTTT.

The chain links TRBV5-1 to TRBJ1-5; no definite D call. There are 14 residues in the CDR3. Trimming removed 5 bases at V and 4 bases at J, with 13 bases between. The germline gives CDR1 SGHRS, CDR2 YFSETQ. The CDR3 reads CASREDSGNQPQHF. The CDR3, as DNA: TGCGCCAGCAGGGAAGATAGTGGGAATCAGCCCCAGCATTTT. Looking up the rest from reference TRBV5-1 and TRBJ1-5 gives the full variable domain: KAGVTQTPRYLIKTRGQQVTLSCSPISGHRSVSWYQQTPGQGLQFLFEYFSETQRNKGNFPGRFSGRQFSNSRSEMNVSTLELGDSALYLCASREDSGNQPQHFGDGTRLSIL.

This clone was observed once. This sequence joins TRBV10-1 and TRBJ2-1; tentatively, D is TRBD2 (6 bases). The germline V gene encodes CDR1 WNHNN and CDR2 SYGVQD (reference sequence). The CDR3 is 16 residues long. V gave up 3 bases and J gave up 4 bases, with 16 bases separating them. CDR3 nucleotide sequence: TGCGCCAGCAGTGAAACTCGGGCGGGAATGTACAATGAGCAGTTCTTC. This sequence encodes CASSETRAGMYNEQFF.

This chain joins TRBV5-1 and TRBJ1-2, with a tentative D call TRBD1 (6 bases). The CDR3 is 14 residues long. Per germline, CDR1 SGHRS and CDR2 YFSETQ. V lost 3 bases and J 3 bases, leaving 12 bases between the germline ends. The CDR3 nucleotides are TGCGCCAGCAGCTGGGGGGCGGCTGACTATGGCTACACCTTC. Encoded protein: CASSWGAADYGYTF.

The chain combines TRBV6-1 with TRBJ2-2; D uncertain. The CDR3 consists of 12 residues. Trimming took off 2 bases at V and 9 bases at J, with 7 bases between the two ends. Germline-derived CDR1 and CDR2 are MNHNS and SASEGT. The CDR3 region is CASSEQDWELFF. CDR3 DNA: TGTGCCAGCAGTGAACAGGATTGGGAGCTGTTTTTT.

The chain links TRBV11-3 to TRBJ2-1; TRBD2 is a possible D gene (7 bases). The CDR3 sequence is 14 residues long. Trimming stripped 3 bases from V and 5 bases from J, with 11 bases between. Germline V lookup: CDR1 SGHNT, CDR2 YENEEA. As DNA, the CDR3 is TGTGCCAGCAGCTTGCGGGGGCAAAACAATGAGCAGTTCTTC. Translation gives CASSLRGQNNEQFF.

The chain employs TRBV6-6 and TRBJ2-2; D remains ambiguous. The germline V gene encodes CDR1 MNHNY and CDR2 SVGAGI (reference sequence). This CDR3 spans 12 amino acids. With 5 bases removed from V and 1 base from J, the gap between germline ends came to 2 bases. The CDR3 nucleotides are TGTGCCAGCAGTCTGAACACCGGGGAGCTGTTTTTT. This codes for CASSLNTGELFF.

This rearrangement joins TRBV6-4 to TRBJ2-3; 8 bases agree with TRBD2. CDR3 length: 15 amino acids. V was clipped by 4 bases and J by 2 bases; unmatched bases: 5. Germline V gives CDR1 MRHNA, CDR2 SNTAGT. The CDR3 reads CASSVRGAPTDTQYF. CDR3 DNA: TGTGCCAGCAGTGTGCGGGGGGCCCCCACAGATACGCAGTATTTT.